These T cell receptor beta chains were read from a single sample in a study of blood T cells in healthy people across ages. TCRdb called the 5' RACE reads again in MiXCR, with one record for every CDR3 protein. The data show approximately 780,000 distinct CDR3 sequences, 20% to 30% seen once. These data are also associated with another study on T cells of mothers and their children.

The sequenced material came from blood. These receptors all come from a boy under 18 in good health. CDR3s include the opening cysteine and the closing phenylalanine or tryptophan. The D gene is left open where the match is weak. Expanded clones are given a class, and other clones once, few, many or no size at all.

clone_size	j_call	v_call	d_call	cdr3_nt	cdr3_aa
few	TRBJ2-1	TRBV2	TRBD2	TGTGCCAGCAGTCGGCTAGCGGACAATGAGCAGTTCTTC	CASSRLADNEQFF
-	TRBJ2-5	TRBV18	-	TGTGCCAGCTCACCACAGCCAGAGACCCAGTACTTC	CASSPQPETQYF
once	TRBJ2-4	TRBV10-3	TRBD1	TGTGCCGCAACAGGGGATTTAAACATTCAGTACTTC	CAATGDLNIQYF
-	TRBJ1-4	TRBV2	-	TGTGCCAGCAGCCTAGCGGGGGAAAGACTGTTTTTT	CASSLAGERLFF
-	TRBJ2-1	TRBV12-3/TRBV12-4	-	TGTGCCAGCAGTTTACTAGCCTCCTACAATGAGCAGTTCTTC	CASSLLASYNEQFF
-	TRBJ2-7	TRBV30	-	TGTGCCTGGAGCACAGGGACCTACGAGCAGTACTTC	CAWSTGTYEQYF
-	TRBJ2-1	TRBV18	-	TGTGCCAGCTCACCAGACCGGGGGCGCCCCTACAATGAGCAGTTCTTC	CASSPDRGRPYNEQFF
few	TRBJ2-7	TRBV7-8	-	TGTGCCAGCAGCTTAGCTCACGGTACGGTTTCCTCCTACGAGCAGTACTTC	CASSLAHGTVSSYEQYF
many	TRBJ2-5	TRBV20-1	-	TGCAGTGCTAGGGGATCGCCTGGGGAGACCCAGTACTTC	CSARGSPGETQYF
few	TRBJ2-3	TRBV4-1	-	TGCGCCAGCAGCCAAGAAGATGGCCGGGGGCTCCCCACAACAGATACGCAGTATTTT	CASSQEDGRGLPTTDTQYF
-	TRBJ1-4	TRBV7-8	TRBD1	TGTGCCAGCAGAGAAGAGAGCGCGGGACAGGGATATTTTTCGAGAGCTAATGAAAAACTGTTTTTT	CASREESAGQGYFSRANEKLFF
-	TRBJ1-5	TRBV19	TRBD1	TGTGCCAGTCAAGACCCCGGGACAGGGGGCGGTCAGCCCCAGCATTTT	CASQDPGTGGGQPQHF
-	TRBJ2-1	TRBV3-1	TRBD1	TGCGCCAGCAGCCCCGGGACAGGGAAGACAAATGAGCAGTTCTTC	CASSPGTGKTNEQFF
few	TRBJ2-7	TRBV7-2	-	TGTGCCAGCAGCCCAGCGAACTACGAGCAGTACTTC	CASSPANYEQYF
few	TRBJ2-5	TRBV7-9	TRBD1	TGTGCCAGCAGCCCCGGACCTGACAGGGAAGAGACCCAGTACTTC	CASSPGPDREETQYF
-	TRBJ2-3	TRBV3-1	-	TGTGCCAGCAGCCACAAGGACCATACGCAGTATTTT	CASSHKDHTQYF
few	TRBJ1-2	TRBV9	-	TGTGCCAGCAGCAGGGGGGCAGGGGCGAGCTATGGCTACACCTTC	CASSRGAGASYGYTF
-	TRBJ1-2	TRBV6-5	-	TGTGCCAGCAGTTACAGGGTCCCCTCCAATGGCTACACCTTC	CASSYRVPSNGYTF
-	TRBJ2-3	TRBV10-3	TRBD2	TGTGCCATCACACCCGGACCGGGACTAGCGGGAGGGCTGACAGATACGCAGTATTTT	CAITPGPGLAGGLTDTQYF
few	TRBJ2-3	TRBV7-9	-	TGTGCCAGCAGCCCGACTGACACAGATACGCAGTATTTT	CASSPTDTDTQYF
few	TRBJ2-5	TRBV5-1	TRBD1	TGCGCCAGCAGCTTGGGCGCGGACAGGGAAGAGACCCAGTACTTC	CASSLGADREETQYF
many	TRBJ2-5	TRBV18	TRBD1	TGTGCCAGCTCACCGAACTGGACAGGCCCTAAAGAGACCCAGTACTTC	CASSPNWTGPKETQYF
-	TRBJ2-2	TRBV20-1	-	TGCAGTGCCCACCCCCATCATGTGGGCCTGAACACCGGGGAGCTGTTTTTT	CSAHPHHVGLNTGELFF
few	TRBJ1-1	TRBV6-1	-	TGTGCCAGCAGTGAGATCGGGATGAACACTGAAGCTTTCTTT	CASSEIGMNTEAFF
-	TRBJ2-3	TRBV5-1	-	TGCGCCAGCAGTTTTGATGACCCACGGAGAGATACGCAGTATTTT	CASSFDDPRRDTQYF
-	TRBJ2-1	TRBV7-2	TRBD1	TGTGCCAGCAGACATACAGGGGGCCTGGGCTCCTACAATGAGCAGTTCTTC	CASRHTGGLGSYNEQFF
many	TRBJ1-4	TRBV6-6	TRBD1	TGTGCCAGCAGTTTTGGACAGGGCGCGGGAGGGGAAAAACTGTTTTTT	CASSFGQGAGGEKLFF
few	TRBJ2-1	TRBV11-2	-	TGTGCCAGCCAGCCGAAAGGGGGGAAAGAGCAGTTCTTC	CASQPKGGKEQFF
-	TRBJ2-5	TRBV12-3/TRBV12-4	-	TGTGCCAGCAGTTCCGCTGTCGTGGGGTGGGGGCAAGAGACCCAGTACTTC	CASSSAVVGWGQETQYF
-	TRBJ2-7	TRBV7-9	TRBD1	TGTGCCAGCAGCTTATCAGACAGGGGGTCCGAGCAGTACTTC	CASSLSDRGSEQYF
-	TRBJ2-5	TRBV25-1	TRBD2	TGTGCCAGCAGTGATAGCGGGGCAGAGACCCAGTACTTC	CASSDSGAETQYF
-	TRBJ1-4	TRBV28	-	TGTGCCAGCACCTTATTGGAGGGGAGGGGTGAAAAACTGTTTTTT	CASTLLEGRGEKLFF
few	TRBJ1-2	TRBV5-1	TRBD1	TGCGCCAGCAGCGCTGGGACAGGGCCTAACTATGGCTACACCTTC	CASSAGTGPNYGYTF
few	TRBJ2-5	TRBV6-5	TRBD2	TGTGCCAGCAGTTACCCAACTAGCGGGGGCGACCGGGAGACCCAGTACTTC	CASSYPTSGGDRETQYF
-	TRBJ2-4	TRBV21-1	-	TGTGCCAGCAGCAAAAGATCTAGCGGGGTCTCGCCGAAAAACATTCAGTACTTC	CASSKRSSGVSPKNIQYF
few	TRBJ2-2	TRBV4-1	-	TGCGCCAGCAGCCAGTTACGGGGGATCGGCGGGGAGCTGTTTTTT	CASSQLRGIGGELFF
-	TRBJ1-2	TRBV10-3	-	TGTGCCATCAGTGAGTCATCGTCCCGCGGTGGCTACACCTTC	CAISESSSRGGYTF
-	TRBJ2-1	TRBV29-1	-	TGCAGCGCCCGAAGGTCCGGGGGTCAGTTCTTC	CSARRSGGQFF
-	TRBJ2-7	TRBV6-5	TRBD2	TGTGCCAGCAGACCCGGGGGGAGGGGCGGGCAGTACTTC	CASRPGGRGGQYF
few	TRBJ2-1	TRBV5-1	-	TGCGCCAGCAGCTTGGCAGGGTGGGGCAATGAGCAGTTCTTC	CASSLAGWGNEQFF
-	TRBJ1-2	TRBV4-2	-	TGTGCCAGCAGCCTACCGGACAGCTATGGCTACACCTTC	CASSLPDSYGYTF